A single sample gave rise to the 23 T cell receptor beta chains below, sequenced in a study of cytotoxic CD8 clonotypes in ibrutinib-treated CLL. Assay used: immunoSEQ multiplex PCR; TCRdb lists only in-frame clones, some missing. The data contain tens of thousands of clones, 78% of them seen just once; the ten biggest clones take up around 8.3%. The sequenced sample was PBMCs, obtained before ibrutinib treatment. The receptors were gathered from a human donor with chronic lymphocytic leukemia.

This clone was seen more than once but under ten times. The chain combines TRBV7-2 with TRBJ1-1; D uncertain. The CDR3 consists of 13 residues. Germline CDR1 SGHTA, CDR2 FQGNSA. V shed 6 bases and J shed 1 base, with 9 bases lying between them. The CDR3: CASRSFGNTEAFF. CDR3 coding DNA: TGTGCCAGCAGGTCCTTTGGGAACACTGAAGCTTTCTTT.

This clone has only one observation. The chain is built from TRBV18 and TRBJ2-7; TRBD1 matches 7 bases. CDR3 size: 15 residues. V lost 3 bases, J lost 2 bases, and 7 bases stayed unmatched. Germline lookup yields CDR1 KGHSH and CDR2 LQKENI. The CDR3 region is CASSPGTAQTYEQYF. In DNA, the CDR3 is TGTGCCAGCTCACCGGGGACAGCCCAAACCTACGAGCAGTACTTC.

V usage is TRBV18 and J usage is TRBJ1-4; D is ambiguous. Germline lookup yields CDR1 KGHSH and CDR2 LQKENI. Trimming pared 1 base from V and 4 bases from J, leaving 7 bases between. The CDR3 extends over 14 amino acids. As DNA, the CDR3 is TGTGCCAGCTCACCACGCGCCTTTAATGAAAAACTGTTTTTT. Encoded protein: CASSPRAFNEKLFF. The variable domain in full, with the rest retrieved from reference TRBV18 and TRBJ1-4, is NAGVMQNPRHLVRRRGQEARLRCSPMKGHSHVYWYRQLPEEGLKFMVYLQKENIIDESGMPKERFSAEFPKEGPSILRIQQVVRGDSAAYFCASSPRAFNEKLFFGSGTQLSVL.

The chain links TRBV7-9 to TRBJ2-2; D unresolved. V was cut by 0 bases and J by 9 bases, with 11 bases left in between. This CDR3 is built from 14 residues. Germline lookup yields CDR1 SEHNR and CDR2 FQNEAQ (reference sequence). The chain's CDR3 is CASSLASGMWELFF. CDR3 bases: TGTGCCAGCAGCTTAGCTTCTGGGATGTGGGAGCTGTTTTTT.

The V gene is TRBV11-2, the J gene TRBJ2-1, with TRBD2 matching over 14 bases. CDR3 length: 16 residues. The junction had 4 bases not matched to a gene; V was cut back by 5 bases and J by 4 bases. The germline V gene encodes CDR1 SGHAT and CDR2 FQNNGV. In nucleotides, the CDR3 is TGTGCCAGCAGCACTCGGACTAGCGGGAGGTACAATGAGCAGTTCTTC. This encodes CASSTRTSGRYNEQFF. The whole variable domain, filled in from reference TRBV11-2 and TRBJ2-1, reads EAGVAQSPRYKIIEKRQSVAFWCNPISGHATLYWYQQILGQGPKLLIQFQNNGVVDDSQLPKDRFSAERLKGVDSTLKIQPAKLEDSAVYLCASSTRTSGRYNEQFFGPGTRLTVL.

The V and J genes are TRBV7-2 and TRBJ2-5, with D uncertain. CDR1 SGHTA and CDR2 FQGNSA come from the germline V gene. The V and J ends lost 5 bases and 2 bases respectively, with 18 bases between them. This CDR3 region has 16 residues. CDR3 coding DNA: TGTGCCAGCAGCCCGAGAGATCATGCTCGGCAAGAGACCCAGTACTTC. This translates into CASSPRDHARQETQYF.

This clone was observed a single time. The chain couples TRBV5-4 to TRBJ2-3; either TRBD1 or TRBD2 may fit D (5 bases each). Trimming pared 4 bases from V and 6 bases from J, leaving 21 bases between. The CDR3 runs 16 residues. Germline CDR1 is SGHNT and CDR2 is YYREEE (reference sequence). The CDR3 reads CASSTPGTRPRDTQYF. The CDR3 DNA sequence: TGTGCCAGCAGCACCCCCGGGACGCGACCCCGGGATACGCAGTATTTT.

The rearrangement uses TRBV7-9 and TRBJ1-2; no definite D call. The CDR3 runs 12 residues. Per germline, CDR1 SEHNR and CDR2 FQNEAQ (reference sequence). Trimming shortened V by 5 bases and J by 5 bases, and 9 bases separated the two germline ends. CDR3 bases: TGTGCCAGCAGCCCTCCAAGGTATGGCTACACCTTC. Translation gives CASSPPRYGYTF. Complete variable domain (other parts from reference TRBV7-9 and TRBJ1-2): DTGVSQNPRHKITKRGQNVTFRCDPISEHNRLYWYRQTLGQGPEFLTYFQNEAQLEKSRLLSDRFSAERPKGSFSTLEIQRTEQGDSAMYLCASSPPRYGYTFGSGTRLTVV.

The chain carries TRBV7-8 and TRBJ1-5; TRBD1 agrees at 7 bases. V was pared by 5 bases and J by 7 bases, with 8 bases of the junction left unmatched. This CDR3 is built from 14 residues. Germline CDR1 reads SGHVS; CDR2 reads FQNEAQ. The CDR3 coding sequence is TGTGCCAGCAGCCCGACGACAGGGACGCAGCCCCAGCATTTT. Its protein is CASSPTTGTQPQHF.

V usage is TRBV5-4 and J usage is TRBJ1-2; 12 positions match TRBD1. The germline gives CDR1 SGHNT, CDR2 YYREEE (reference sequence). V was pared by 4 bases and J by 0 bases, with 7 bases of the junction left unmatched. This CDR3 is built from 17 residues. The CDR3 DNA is TGTGCCAGCAGCCCCGGGACAGGGGGCCAAGCTAACTATGGCTACACCTTC. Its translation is CASSPGTGGQANYGYTF.

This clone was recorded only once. In DNA, the CDR3 is TGCAGCGTTGACGGCACAGGACTAGCAGCTAACAATGAGCAGTTCTTC. Encoded protein: CSVDGTGLAANNEQFF. This rearrangement joins TRBV29-1 to TRBJ2-1, with 8 bases fitting TRBD2. The germline V gene encodes CDR1 SQVTM and CDR2 ANQGSEA. The CDR3 has 16 residues. Trimming cost V 3 bases and J 5 bases; bases outside gene matches: 12.

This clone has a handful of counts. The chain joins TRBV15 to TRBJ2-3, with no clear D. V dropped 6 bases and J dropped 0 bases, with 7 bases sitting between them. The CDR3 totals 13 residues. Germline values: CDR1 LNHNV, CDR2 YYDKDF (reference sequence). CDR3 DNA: TGTGCCACCAGTTCTACGAGCACAGATACGCAGTATTTT. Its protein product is CATSSTSTDTQYF.

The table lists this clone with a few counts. The CDR3 loop reads CASRRGEQPQHF. The CDR3 region has the DNA TGTGCCAGTCGCAGGGGCGAGCAGCCCCAGCATTTT. V usage is TRBV19 and J usage is TRBJ1-5, with a possible D match to TRBD1 (6 bases). From germline, CDR1 is LNHDA and CDR2 SQIVND (reference sequence). This CDR3 has 12 residues. V gave up 8 bases and J gave up 7 bases, with 12 bases separating them. Together with reference TRBV19 and TRBJ1-5, the CDR3 gives the full variable domain: DGGITQSPKYLFRKEGQNVTLSCEQNLNHDAMYWYRQDPGQGLRLIYYSQIVNDFQKGDIAEGYSVSREKKESFPLTVTSAQKNPTAFYLCASRRGEQPQHFGDGTRLSIL.

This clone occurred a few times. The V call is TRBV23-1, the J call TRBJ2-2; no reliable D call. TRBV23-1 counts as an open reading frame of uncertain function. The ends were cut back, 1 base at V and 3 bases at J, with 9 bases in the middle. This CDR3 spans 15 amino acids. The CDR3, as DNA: TGCGCCAGCAGTCAATATCTGGGTCACACCGGGGAGCTGTTTTTT. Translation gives CASSQYLGHTGELFF.

CDR3 nucleotide sequence: TGTGCCACCAGCCCCGAAGGGACAGTCCTCTCCTACGAGCAGTACTTC. This translates into CATSPEGTVLSYEQYF. The chain combines TRBV15 with TRBJ2-7, with TRBD1 matching 7 bases. Germline assignment: CDR1 LNHNV and CDR2 YYDKDF (reference sequence). J lost 0 bases, V lost 5 bases, and 10 bases had no gene match. The CDR3 covers 16 residues.

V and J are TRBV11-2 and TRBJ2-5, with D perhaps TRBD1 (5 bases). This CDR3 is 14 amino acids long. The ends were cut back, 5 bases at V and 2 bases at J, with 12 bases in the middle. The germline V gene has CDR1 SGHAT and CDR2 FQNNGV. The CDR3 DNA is TGTGCCAGCAGCAAAGCTCGACAGCAAGAGACCCAGTACTTC. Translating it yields CASSKARQQETQYF.

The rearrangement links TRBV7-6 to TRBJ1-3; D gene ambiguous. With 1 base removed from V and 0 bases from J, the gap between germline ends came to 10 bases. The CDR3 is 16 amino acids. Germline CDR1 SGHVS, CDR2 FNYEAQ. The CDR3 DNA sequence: TGTGCCAGCAGCTTAGGTCCTCTGAGCTCTGGAAACACCATATATTTT. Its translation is CASSLGPLSSGNTIYF.

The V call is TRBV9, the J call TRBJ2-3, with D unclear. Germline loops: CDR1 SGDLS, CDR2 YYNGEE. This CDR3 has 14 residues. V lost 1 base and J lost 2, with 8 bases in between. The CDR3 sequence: CASSVLGFTDTQYF. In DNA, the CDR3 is TGTGCCAGCAGCGTACTCGGTTTCACAGATACGCAGTATTTT.

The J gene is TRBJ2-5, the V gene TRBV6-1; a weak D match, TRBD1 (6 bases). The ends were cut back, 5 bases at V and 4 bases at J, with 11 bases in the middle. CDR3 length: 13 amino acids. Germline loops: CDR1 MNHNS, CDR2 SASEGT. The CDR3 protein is CASSQGSRETQYF. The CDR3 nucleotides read TGTGCCAGCAGTCAGGGGTCGAGAGAGACCCAGTACTTC.

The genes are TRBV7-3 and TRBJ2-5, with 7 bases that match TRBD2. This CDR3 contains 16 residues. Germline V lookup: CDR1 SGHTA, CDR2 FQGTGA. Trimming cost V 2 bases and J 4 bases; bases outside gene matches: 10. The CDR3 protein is CASSLRSSGRSETQYF. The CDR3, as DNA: TGTGCCAGCAGCTTACGCTCCTCCGGGAGGTCAGAGACCCAGTACTTC.

CDR3 nucleotides: TGTGCCAGCAGCTCACCACAGGGGGCGGGTGGAAACACCATATATTTT. Translation: CASSSPQGAGGNTIYF. The J gene is TRBJ1-3, the V gene TRBV7-6, with 9 nucleotides matching TRBD1. The CDR3 runs 16 residues. Germline V gene lookup returns CDR1 SGHVS and CDR2 FNYEAQ. V lost 4 bases, J lost 3 bases, and 7 bases stayed unmatched.

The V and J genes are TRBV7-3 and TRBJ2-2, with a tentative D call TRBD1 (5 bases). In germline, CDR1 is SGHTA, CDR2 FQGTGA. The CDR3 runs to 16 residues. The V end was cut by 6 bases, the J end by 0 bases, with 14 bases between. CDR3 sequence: CASSLLGQANTGELFF. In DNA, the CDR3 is TGTGCCAGCAGTCTACTCGGACAAGCGAACACCGGGGAGCTGTTTTTT.

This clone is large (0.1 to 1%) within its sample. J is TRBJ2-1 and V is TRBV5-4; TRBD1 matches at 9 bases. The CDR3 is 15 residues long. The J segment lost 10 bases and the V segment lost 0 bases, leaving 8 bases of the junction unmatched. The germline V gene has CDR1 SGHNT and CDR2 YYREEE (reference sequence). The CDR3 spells CASSLAMGQGVEQFF. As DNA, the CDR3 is TGTGCCAGCAGCTTGGCCATGGGACAGGGAGTAGAGCAGTTCTTC. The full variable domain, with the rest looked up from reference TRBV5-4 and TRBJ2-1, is ETGVTQSPTHLIKTRGQQVTLRCSSQSGHNTVSWYQQALGQGPQFIFQYYREEENGRGNFPPRFSGLQFPNYSSELNVNALELDDSALYLCASSLAMGQGVEQFFGPGTRLTVL.